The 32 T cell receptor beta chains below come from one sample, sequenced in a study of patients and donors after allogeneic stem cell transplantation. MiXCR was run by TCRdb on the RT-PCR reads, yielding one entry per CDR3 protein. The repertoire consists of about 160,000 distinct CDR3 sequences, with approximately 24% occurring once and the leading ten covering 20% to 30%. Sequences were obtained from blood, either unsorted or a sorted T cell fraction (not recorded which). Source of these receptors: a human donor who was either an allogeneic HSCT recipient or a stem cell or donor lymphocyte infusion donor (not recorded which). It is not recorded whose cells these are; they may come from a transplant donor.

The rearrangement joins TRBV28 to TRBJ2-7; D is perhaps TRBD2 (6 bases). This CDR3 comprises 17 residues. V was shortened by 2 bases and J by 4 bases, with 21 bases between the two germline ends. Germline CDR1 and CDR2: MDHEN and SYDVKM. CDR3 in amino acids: CASSLGIVRESRYEQYF. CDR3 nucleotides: TGTGCCAGCAGTTTAGGGATTGTACGGGAGTCTCGTTACGAGCAGTACTTC.

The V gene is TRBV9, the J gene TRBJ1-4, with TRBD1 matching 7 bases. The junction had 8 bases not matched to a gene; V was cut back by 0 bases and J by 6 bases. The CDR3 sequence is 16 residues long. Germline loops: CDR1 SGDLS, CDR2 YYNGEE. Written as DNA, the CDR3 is TGTGCCAGCAGCGTAGTAGGTCGAACAGGGGATGAAAAACTGTTTTTT. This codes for CASSVVGRTGDEKLFF.

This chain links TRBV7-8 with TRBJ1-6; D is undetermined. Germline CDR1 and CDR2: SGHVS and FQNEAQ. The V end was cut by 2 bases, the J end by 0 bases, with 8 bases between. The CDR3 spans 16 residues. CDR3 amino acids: CASSLPASSYNSPLHF. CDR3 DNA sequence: TGTGCCAGCAGCTTACCCGCTAGCTCCTATAATTCACCCCTCCACTTT.

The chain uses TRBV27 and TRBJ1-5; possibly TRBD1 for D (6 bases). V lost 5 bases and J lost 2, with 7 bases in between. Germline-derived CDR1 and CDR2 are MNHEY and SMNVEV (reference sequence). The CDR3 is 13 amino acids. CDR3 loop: CASSNRGNQPQHF. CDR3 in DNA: TGTGCCAGCAGTAACAGGGGCAATCAGCCCCAGCATTTT.

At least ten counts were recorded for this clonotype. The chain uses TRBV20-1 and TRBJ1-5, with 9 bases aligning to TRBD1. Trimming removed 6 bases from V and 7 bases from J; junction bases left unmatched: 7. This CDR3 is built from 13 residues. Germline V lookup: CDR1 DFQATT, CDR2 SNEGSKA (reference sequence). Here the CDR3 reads CSARTGAGQPQHF. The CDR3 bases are TGCAGTGCCCGGACAGGGGCTGGACAGCCCCAGCATTTT.

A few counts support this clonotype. The CDR3 region has the DNA TGTGCCAGCAGTCCCCTTGCGGGACAGGGACCGCGAGAGCAGTACTTC. Amino acid sequence: CASSPLAGQGPREQYF. The rearrangement joins TRBV27 to TRBJ2-7, with TRBD1 matching over 9 bases. The ends lost 5 bases at V and 7 bases at J; junction bases unmatched: 15. Germline CDR1 reads MNHEY; CDR2 reads SMNVEV (reference sequence). This CDR3 is built from 16 residues.

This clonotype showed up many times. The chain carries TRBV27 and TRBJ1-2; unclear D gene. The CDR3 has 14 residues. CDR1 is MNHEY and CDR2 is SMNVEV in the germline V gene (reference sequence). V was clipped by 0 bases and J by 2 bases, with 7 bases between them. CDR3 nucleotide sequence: TGTGCCAGCAGTTTATCCGGCCTCAACTATGGCTACACCTTC. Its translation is CASSLSGLNYGYTF.

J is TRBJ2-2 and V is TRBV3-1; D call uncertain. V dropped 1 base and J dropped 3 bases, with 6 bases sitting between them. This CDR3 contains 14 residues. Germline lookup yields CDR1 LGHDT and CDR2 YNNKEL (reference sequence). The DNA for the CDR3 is TGTGCCAGCAGCCAAGGACTGGACACCGGGGAGCTGTTTTTT. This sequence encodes CASSQGLDTGELFF.

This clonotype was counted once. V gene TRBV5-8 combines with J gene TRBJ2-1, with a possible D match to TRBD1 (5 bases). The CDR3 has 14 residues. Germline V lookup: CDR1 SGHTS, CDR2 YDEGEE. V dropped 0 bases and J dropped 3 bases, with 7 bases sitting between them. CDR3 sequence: CASSLDQGYNEQFF. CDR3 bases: TGTGCCAGCAGCTTGGATCAGGGCTACAATGAGCAGTTCTTC. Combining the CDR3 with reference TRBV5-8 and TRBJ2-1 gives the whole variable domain EAGVTQSPTHLIKTRGQQATLRCSPISGHTSVYWYQQALGLGLQFLLWYDEGEERNRGNFPPRFSGRQFPNYSSELNVNALELEDSALYLCASSLDQGYNEQFFGPGTRLTVL.

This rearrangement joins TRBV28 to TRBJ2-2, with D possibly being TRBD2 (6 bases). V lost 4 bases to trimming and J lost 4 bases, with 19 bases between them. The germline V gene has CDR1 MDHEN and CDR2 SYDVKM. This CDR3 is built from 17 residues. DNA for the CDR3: TGTGCCAGCAGTTCGCGGGATAATGGGAAGGGCACCGGGGAGCTGTTTTTT. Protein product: CASSSRDNGKGTGELFF.

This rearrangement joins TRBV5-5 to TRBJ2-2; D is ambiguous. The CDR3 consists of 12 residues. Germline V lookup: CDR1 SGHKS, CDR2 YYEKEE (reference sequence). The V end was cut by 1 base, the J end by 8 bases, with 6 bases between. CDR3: CASSLFGGELFF. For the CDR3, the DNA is TGTGCCAGCAGCTTGTTCGGTGGGGAGCTGTTTTTT.

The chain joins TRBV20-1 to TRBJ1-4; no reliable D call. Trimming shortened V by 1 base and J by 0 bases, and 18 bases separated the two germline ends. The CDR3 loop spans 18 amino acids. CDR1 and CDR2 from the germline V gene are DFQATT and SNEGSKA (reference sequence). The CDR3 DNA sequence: TGCAGTGCTAGAGTTGAAGGGAGGGTACTTGCAACTAATGAAAAACTGTTTTTT. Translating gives CSARVEGRVLATNEKLFF.

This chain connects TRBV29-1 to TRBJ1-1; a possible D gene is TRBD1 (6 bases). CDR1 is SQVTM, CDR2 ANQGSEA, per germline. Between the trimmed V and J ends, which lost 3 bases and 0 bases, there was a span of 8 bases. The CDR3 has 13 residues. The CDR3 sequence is CSVDRGLNTEAFF. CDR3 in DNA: TGCAGCGTTGACAGGGGATTGAACACTGAAGCTTTCTTT.

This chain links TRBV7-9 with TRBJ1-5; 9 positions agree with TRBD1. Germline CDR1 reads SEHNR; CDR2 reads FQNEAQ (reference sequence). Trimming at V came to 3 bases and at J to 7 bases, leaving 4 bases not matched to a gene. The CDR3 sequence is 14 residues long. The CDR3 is CASSLTGGEQPQHF. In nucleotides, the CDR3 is TGTGCCAGCAGCTTGACAGGGGGTGAGCAGCCCCAGCATTTT.

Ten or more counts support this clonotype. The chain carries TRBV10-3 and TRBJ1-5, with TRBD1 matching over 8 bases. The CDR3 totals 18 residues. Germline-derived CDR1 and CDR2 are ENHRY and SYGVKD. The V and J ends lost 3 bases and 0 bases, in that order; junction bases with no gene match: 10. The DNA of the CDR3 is TGTGCCATCAGTGACGGACAGGGCTCATCCTATAGCAATCAGCCCCAGCATTTT. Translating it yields CAISDGQGSSYSNQPQHF.

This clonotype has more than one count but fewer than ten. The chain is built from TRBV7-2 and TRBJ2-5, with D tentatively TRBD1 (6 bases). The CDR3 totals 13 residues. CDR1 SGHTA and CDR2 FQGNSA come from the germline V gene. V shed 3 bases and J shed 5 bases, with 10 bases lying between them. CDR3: CASSFTGSETQYF. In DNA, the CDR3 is TGTGCCAGCAGCTTTACAGGGAGCGAGACCCAGTACTTC.

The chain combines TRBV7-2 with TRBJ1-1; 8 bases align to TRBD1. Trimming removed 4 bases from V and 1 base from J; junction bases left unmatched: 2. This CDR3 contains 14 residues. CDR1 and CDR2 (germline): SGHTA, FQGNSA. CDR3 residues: CASSSGGRNTEAFF. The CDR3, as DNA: TGTGCCAGCAGCTCAGGGGGCCGGAACACTGAAGCTTTCTTT.

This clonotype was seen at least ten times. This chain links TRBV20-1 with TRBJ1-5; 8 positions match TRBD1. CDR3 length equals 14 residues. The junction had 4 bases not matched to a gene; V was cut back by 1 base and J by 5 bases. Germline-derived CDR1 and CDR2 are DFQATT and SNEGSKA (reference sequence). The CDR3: CSARGGQVHQPQHF. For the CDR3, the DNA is TGCAGTGCTAGAGGGGGACAGGTTCATCAGCCCCAGCATTTT.

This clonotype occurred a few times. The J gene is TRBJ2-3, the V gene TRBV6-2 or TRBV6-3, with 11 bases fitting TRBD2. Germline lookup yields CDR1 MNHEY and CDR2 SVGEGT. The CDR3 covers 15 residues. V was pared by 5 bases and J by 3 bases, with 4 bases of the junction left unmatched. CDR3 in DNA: TGTGCCAGCAGTAAACTAGCGGGAGTTACAGATACGCAGTATTTT. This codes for CASSKLAGVTDTQYF.

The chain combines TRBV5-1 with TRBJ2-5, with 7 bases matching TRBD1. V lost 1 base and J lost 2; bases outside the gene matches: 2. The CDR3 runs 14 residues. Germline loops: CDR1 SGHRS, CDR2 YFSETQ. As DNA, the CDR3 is TGCGCCAGCAGCTTGCAGGGACAGCAAGAGACCCAGTACTTC. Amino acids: CASSLQGQQETQYF.

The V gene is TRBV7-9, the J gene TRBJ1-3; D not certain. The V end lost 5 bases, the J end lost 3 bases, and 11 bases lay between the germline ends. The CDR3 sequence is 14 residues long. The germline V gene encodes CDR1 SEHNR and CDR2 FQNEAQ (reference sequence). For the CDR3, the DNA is TGTGCCAGCAGCGACCCGGAGATTGGAAACACCATATATTTT. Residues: CASSDPEIGNTIYF.

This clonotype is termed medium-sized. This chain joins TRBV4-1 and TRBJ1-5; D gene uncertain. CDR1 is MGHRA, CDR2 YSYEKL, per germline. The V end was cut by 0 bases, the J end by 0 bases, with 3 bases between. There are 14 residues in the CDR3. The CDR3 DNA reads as TGCGCCAGCAGCCAAGAGCGTAGCAATCAGCCCCAGCATTTT. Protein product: CASSQERSNQPQHF.

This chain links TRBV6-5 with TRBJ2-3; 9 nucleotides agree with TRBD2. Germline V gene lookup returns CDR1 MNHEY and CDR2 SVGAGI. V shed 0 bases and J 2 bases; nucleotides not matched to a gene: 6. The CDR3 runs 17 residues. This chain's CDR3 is CASSYSWRGGLTDTQYF. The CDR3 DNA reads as TGTGCCAGCAGTTACTCTTGGCGGGGGGGCCTCACAGATACGCAGTATTTT.

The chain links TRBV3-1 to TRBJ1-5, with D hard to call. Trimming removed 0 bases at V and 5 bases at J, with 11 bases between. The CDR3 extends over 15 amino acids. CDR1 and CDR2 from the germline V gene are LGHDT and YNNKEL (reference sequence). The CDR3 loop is CASSQDLTRDQPQHF. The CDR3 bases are TGTGCCAGCAGCCAAGATCTGACGAGGGATCAGCCCCAGCATTTT.

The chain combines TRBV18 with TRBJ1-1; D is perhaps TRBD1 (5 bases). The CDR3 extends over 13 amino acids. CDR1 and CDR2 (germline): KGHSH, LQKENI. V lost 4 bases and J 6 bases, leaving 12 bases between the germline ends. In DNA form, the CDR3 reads TGTGCCAGCTCACTGGGACTAACCCCTGAAGCTTTCTTT. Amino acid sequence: CASSLGLTPEAFF. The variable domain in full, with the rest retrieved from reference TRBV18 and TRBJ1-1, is NAGVMQNPRHLVRRRGQEARLRCSPMKGHSHVYWYRQLPEEGLKFMVYLQKENIIDESGMPKERFSAEFPKEGPSILRIQQVVRGDSAAYFCASSLGLTPEAFFGQGTRLTVV.

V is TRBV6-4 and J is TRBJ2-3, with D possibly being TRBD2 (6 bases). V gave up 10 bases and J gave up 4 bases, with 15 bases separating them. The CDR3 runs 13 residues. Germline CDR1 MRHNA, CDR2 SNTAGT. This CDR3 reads CATVAGPPDTQYF. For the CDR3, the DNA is TGTGCCACCGTGGCGGGGCCGCCAGATACGCAGTATTTT.

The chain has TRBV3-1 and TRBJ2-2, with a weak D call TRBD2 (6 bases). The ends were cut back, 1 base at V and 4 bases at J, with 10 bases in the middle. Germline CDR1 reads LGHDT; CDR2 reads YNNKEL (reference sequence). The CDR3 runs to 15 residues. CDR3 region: CASSQGGVLTGELFF. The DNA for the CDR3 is TGTGCCAGCAGCCAAGGCGGGGTCCTCACCGGGGAGCTGTTTTTT.

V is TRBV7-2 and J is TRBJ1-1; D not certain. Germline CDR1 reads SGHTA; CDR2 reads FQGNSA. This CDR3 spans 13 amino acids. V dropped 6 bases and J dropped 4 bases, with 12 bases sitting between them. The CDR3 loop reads CASSLPQTTEAFF. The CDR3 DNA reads TGTGCCAGCAGTCTTCCGCAGACCACTGAAGCTTTCTTT.

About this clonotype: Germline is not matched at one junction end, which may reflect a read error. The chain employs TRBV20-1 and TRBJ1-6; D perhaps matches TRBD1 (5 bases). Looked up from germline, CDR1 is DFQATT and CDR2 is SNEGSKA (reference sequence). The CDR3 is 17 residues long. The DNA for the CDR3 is TGCAGCGCTAGAGATTGGGAGGGGAAACCCTATAATTCACCCCTCCACTTT. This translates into CSARDWEGKPYNSPLHF.

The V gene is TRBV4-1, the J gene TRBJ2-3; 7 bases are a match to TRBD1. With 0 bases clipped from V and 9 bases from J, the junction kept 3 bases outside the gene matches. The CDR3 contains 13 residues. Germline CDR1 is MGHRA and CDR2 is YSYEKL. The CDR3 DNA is TGCGCCAGCAGCCAAGAGACAGGGAGCACGCAGTATTTT. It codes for CASSQETGSTQYF.

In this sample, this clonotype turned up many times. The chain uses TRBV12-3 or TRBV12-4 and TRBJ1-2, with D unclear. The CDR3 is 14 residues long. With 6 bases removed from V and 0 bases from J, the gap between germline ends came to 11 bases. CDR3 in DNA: TGTGCCAGCAGCACTGCGGGCCCTAACTATGGCTACACCTTC. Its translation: CASSTAGPNYGYTF.

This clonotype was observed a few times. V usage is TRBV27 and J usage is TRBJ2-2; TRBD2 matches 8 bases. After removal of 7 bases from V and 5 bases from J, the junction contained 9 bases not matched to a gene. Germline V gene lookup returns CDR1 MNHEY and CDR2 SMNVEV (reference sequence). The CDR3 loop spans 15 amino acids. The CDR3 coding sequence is TGTGCCAGCACCCAGCGGGAGTTCGGAACCGGGGAGCTGTTTTTT. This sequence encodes CASTQREFGTGELFF.